This T cell receptor (beta chain) was recorded in a study of beta chain features in type 1 diabetes. For the study at large: Patients looked much like healthy donors when it came to age, gender and cell yields.

Findings and caveats of the study: Researchers report that Type 1 diabetes patients had moderately but significantly shorter TCRB CDR3s across all four CD4+ subsets.

The study reverse transcribed the entire isolated RNA, so it sequenced expressed TCRB transcripts. For naive, central memory and regulatory T cell samples, reads averaged about 3.7 million. Data came from immunoSEQ multiplex PCR; TCRdb stores just in-frame clones and leaves some out. The sample holds almost 350,000 clones; around 9.3% are singletons and the top ten take roughly 0.99%. This clone occurred a few times. The antigen is not known. One heparinised blood draw, averaging about 116 mL, came from each donor. Source material: central memory CD4+ T cells from blood. The TCR sequence derives from a man younger than 45 with type 1 diabetes.

CDR3 nucleotide sequence: TGTGCCAGCAGCCCGACAGACTCACCCCTCCACTTT. Translating it yields CASSPTDSPLHF. This chain links TRBV9 with TRBJ1-6; a possible D gene is TRBD1 (5 bases). This CDR3 contains 12 residues. Germline CDR1 reads SGDLS; CDR2 reads YYNGEE. V was shortened by 4 bases and J by 10 bases, with 9 bases between the two germline ends.